This TCR beta chain originates from a study of blood T cell repertoires in COVID-19. The wider study: From T cells, B-cell-depleted T cells, or PBMCs came the material, which was cDNA or gDNA.

This table comes from immunoSEQ multiplex PCR, and its TCRdb copy is limited to in-frame clones, with some not included. The sample holds just under 350,000 clones, approximately 82% seen once. Sequenced material: peripheral blood. The clonotype comes from a man aged 25-40 years with active or convalescent COVID-19.

CDR3 DNA: TGTGCCAGCAGCTCCGGGGGGAGCTCCTACAATGAGCAGTTCTTC. Protein product: CASSSGGSSYNEQFF. The V call is TRBV7-2, the J call TRBJ2-1, with TRBD2 matching over 7 bases. Per the germline V gene, CDR1 is SGHTA and CDR2 is FQGNSA. This CDR3 spans 15 amino acids. The V and J ends lost 4 bases and 0 bases, in that order; junction bases with no gene match: 3.